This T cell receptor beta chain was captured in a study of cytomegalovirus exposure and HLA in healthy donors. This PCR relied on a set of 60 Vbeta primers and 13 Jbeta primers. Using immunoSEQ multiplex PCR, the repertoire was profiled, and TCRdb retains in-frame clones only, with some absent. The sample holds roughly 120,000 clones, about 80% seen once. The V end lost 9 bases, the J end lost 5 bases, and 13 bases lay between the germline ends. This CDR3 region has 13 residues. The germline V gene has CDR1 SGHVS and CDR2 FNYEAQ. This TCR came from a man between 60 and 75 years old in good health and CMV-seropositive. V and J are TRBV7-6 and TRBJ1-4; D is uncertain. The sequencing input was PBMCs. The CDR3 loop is CASAGQPNEKLFF. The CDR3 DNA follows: TGTGCCAGTGCGGGCCAGCCCAATGAAAAACTGTTTTTT.